The TCR beta chain under discussion was sequenced for a study of human T cells and chemical hapten exposure. Overall study findings and caveats: Patch test score rose with PT1 expanded TCRs, significant at 8, 16, 32, not 4. Controls had significantly fewer large CDR3 similarity clusters than were formed by expanded TCRs.

Attachment of unique molecular identifiers to individual cDNA molecules was performed in the library. Via MiXCR, TCRdb re-called the RACE reads, giving one row per CDR3 protein. The sample has approximately 77,000 distinct CDR3 sequences; 13% to 15% are singletons. Germline loops: CDR1 MNHEY, CDR2 SVGAGI. The CDR3 has 15 residues. V was pared by 5 bases and J by 6 bases, with 5 bases of the junction left unmatched. This clonotype was seen only a few times. What it binds is unknown. Time point reported: pre-sensitization, week 0. Treatment defined: therapeutic diphenylcyclopropenone sensitization with weekly scalp DPC.

The source was whole blood, collected in connection with sensitization to the hapten diphenylcyclopropenone (DPC). The chain has TRBV6-5 and TRBJ2-2; TRBD1 aligns across 11 bases. The source is a woman aged 45-65 years with alopecia areata. Some clones in this sample may be carry-over from other donors' samples. The CDR3 DNA is TGTGCCAGCAGTCCGGACAGGGGGCTACCCGGGGAGCTGTTTTTT. Translation: CASSPDRGLPGELFF.